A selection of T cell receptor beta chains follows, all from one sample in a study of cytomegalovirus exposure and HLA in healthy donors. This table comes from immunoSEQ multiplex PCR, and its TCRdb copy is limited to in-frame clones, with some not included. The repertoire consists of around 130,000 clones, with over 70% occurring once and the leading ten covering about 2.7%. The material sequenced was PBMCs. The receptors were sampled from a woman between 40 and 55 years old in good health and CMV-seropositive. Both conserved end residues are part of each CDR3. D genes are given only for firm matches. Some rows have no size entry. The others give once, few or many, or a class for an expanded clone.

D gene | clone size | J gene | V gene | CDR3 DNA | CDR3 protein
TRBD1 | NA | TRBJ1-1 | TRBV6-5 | TGTGCCAGCAGACCCGGACAGGCGAACACTGAAGCTTTCTTT | CASRPGQANTEAFF
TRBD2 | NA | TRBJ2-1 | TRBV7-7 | TGTGCTAGCAGCTACCGGTATAGCGGGATCTTAGCTGAGCAGTTCTTC | CASSYRYSGILAEQFF
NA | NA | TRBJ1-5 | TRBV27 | TGTGCCAGCAGGGACGGGGGAAGTCAGCCCCAGCATTTT | CASRDGGSQPQHF
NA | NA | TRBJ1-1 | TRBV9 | TGTGCCAGCAGCCTGACAGGAGACACTGAAGCTTTCTTT | CASSLTGDTEAFF
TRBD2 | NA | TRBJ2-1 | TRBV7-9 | TGTGCCAGCAGCTCCGAGTTGACTAGCGGGGGCCATTACAATGAGCAGTTCTTC | CASSSELTSGGHYNEQFF
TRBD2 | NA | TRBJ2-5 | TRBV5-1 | TGCGCCAGCAGCTTGGGCGGGGGGGAAGAGACCCAGTACTTC | CASSLGGGEETQYF
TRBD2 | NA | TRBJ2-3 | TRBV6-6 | TGTGCCTCCACGGGGGGGTACCCCGATACGCAGTATTTT | CASTGGYPDTQYF
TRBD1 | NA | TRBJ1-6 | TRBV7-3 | TGTGCCAGCAGTTCCGACAGGGTTAATTCACCCCTCCACTTT | CASSSDRVNSPLHF
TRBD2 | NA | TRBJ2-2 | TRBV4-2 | TGTGCCAGCAGCCACGGGACCTCCGGGGAGGGTAACACCGGGGAGCTGTTTTTT | CASSHGTSGEGNTGELFF
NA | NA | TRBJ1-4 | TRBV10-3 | TGTGCCGTGTCAGCGAGGGAAAATGAAAAACTGTTTTTT | CAVSARENEKLFF
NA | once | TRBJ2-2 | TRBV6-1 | TGTGCCAGCAGTGACGGGGGACCCACCGGGGAGCTGTTTTTT | CASSDGGPTGELFF
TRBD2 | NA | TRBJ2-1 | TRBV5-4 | TGTGCCAGCAGCCCCCTGGGCGGGAGGAATGGTAATGAGCAGTTCTTC | CASSPLGGRNGNEQFF
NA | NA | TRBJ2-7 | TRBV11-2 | TGTGCCAGCAGCTTAGTTCAGGGCTCCGACAAACCCTACGAGCAGTACTTC | CASSLVQGSDKPYEQYF
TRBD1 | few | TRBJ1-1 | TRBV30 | TGTGCCTGGAGCTTGGGGACAGGGAAAGCTTTCTTT | CAWSLGTGKAFF
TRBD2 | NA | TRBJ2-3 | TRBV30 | TGTGCCTGGAGTACTAGCGGGGTAGTTGGTACGCAGTATTTT | CAWSTSGVVGTQYF
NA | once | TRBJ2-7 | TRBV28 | TGTGCCAGCAGTTTAAAACGGGTTTACGAGCAGTACTTC | CASSLKRVYEQYF
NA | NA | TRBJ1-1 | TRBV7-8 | TGTGCCAGCAGCTTAGCAGGGAGAACTGAAGCTTTCTTT | CASSLAGRTEAFF
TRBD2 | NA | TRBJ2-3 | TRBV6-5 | TGTGCCAGCAGCCTACTAGCGCGCACAGATACGCAGTATTTT | CASSLLARTDTQYF
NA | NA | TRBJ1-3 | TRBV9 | TGTGCCAGCAGCGCTACAGGGCCTGGAAACACCATATATTTT | CASSATGPGNTIYF
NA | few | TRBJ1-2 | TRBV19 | TGTGCCAGTAGTATCAGGGGTGGCTACACCTTC | CASSIRGGYTF
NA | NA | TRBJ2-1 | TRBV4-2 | TGTGCCAGCAGCCAAGATCCTGGGCTAGCAGTTGGGAATGAGCAGTTCTTC | CASSQDPGLAVGNEQFF
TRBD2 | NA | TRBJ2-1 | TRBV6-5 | TGTGCCAGCAGACCGGGACTAGCGCACAATGAGCAGTTCTTC | CASRPGLAHNEQFF
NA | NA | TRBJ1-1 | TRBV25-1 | TGTGCCAGCAGTGAATATCGGCAGGCTGGCACTGAAGCTTTCTTT | CASSEYRQAGTEAFF
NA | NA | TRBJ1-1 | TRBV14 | TGTGCCAGCAGCCAAGATAAGCTCGGAGCTTTCTTT | CASSQDKLGAFF
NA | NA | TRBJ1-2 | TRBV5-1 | TGCGCCAGCAGCTTGATAGCCATTAACTATGGCTACACCTTC | CASSLIAINYGYTF
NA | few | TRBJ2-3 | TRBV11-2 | TGTGCCAGCAGCCGACTCACCGGGGGCACAGATACGCAGTATTTT | CASSRLTGGTDTQYF
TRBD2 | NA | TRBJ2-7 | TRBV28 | TGTGCCAGCAGTTCGACTAGCGGGAGATCGTACGAGCAGTACTTC | CASSSTSGRSYEQYF
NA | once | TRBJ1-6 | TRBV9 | TGTGCCAGCAGCGTAGTGGGAGATCCCAATTCACCCCTCCACTTT | CASSVVGDPNSPLHF
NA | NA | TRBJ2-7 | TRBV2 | TGTGCCTCGGAGTTTCAGACCTACGAGCAGTACTTC | CASEFQTYEQYF